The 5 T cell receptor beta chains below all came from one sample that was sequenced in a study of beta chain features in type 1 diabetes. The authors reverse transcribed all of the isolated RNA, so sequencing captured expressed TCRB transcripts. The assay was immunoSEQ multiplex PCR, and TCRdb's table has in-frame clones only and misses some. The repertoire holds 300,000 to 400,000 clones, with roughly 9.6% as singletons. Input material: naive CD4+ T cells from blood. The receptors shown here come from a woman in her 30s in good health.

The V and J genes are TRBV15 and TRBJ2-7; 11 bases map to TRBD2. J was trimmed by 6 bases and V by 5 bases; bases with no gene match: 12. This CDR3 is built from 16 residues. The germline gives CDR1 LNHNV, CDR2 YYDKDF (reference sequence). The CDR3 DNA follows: TGTGCCACCAGCGAGGGCCTAGCGGGAGGCCGCACCGAGCAGTACTTC. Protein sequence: CATSEGLAGGRTEQYF.

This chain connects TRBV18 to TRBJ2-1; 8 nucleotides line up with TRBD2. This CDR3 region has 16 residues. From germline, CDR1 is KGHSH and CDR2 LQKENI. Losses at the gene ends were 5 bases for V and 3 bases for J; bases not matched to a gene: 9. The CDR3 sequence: CASSSLKRGNYNEQFF. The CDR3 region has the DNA TGTGCCAGCTCATCGCTAAAGCGGGGGAACTACAATGAGCAGTTCTTC.

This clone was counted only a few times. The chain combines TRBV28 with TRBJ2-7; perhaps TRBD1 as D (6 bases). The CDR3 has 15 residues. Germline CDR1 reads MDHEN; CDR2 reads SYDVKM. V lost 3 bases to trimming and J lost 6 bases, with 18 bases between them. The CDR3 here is CASSFPAAGAPEQYF. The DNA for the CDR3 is TGTGCCAGCAGTTTTCCCGCGGCAGGGGCACCCGAGCAGTACTTC.

The CDR3, as DNA: TGTGCCAGCAGTTCAGGGGACCACGAGCAGTACTTC. As protein: CASSSGDHEQYF. The V call is TRBV28, the J call TRBJ2-7, with a tentative D call TRBD1 (6 bases). There are 12 residues in the CDR3. V was clipped by 4 bases and J by 5 bases, with 9 bases between them. Germline V gives CDR1 MDHEN, CDR2 SYDVKM.

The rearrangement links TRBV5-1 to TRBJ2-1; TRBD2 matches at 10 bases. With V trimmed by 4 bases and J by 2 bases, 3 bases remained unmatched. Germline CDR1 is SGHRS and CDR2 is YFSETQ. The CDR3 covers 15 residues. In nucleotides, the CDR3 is TGCGCCAGCAGCCAAACTAGCGGGACCTACAATGAGCAGTTCTTC. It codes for CASSQTSGTYNEQFF.